This entry lists 9 T cell receptor beta chains sequenced from one sample in a study of persistence of HIV-infected CD4 T cells. These receptors' targets are unknown. Sequencing used immunoSEQ version 4 in survey mode. Method: immunoSEQ multiplex PCR; TCRdb's copy keeps in-frame clones and lacks some. Altogether 10,000 to 15,000 clones are present, approximately 71% being singletons, with the ten largest covering 15% to 20%. The stimulus was lysate of CMV-infected fibroblasts, approximately 9.6 ug/mL. Responding CD4+ T cells were sorted by upregulation of both CD40 ligand and CD69. Sequenced material: CD4+ T cells sorted from PBMCs after approximately 19-hour stimulation, taken from a patient who received antiretroviral therapy. The receptors originated from an adult man with HIV who was CMV-seropositive.

V usage is TRBV28 and J usage is TRBJ2-7; 11 bases are a match to TRBD1. Germline-derived CDR1 and CDR2 are MDHEN and SYDVKM. The CDR3 spans 15 residues. Unmatched junction bases numbered 9, after V lost 5 bases and J lost 6 bases. CDR3 in amino acids: CASSAWTGGAAEQYF. The CDR3 coding sequence is TGTGCCAGCAGTGCATGGACAGGGGGCGCGGCCGAGCAGTACTTC. The full variable domain, in which reference TRBV28 and TRBJ2-7 provide the parts outside the CDR3, is DVKVTQSSRYLVKRTGEKVFLECVQDMDHENMFWYRQDPGLGLRLIYFSYDVKMKEKGDIPEGYSVSREKKERFSLILESASTNQTSMYLCASSAWTGGAAEQYFGPGTRLTVT.

This clone showed up just a few times. The chain combines TRBV23-1 with TRBJ1-3; 7 bases align to TRBD1. TRBV23-1 counts as an open reading frame of uncertain function. V was clipped by 5 bases and J by 0 bases; unmatched bases: 7. The CDR3 length is 16 residues. Here the CDR3 reads CASSEQGPSSGNTIYF. The CDR3 nucleotides read TGCGCCAGCAGTGAACAGGGGCCCAGCTCTGGAAACACCATATATTTT.

The chain carries TRBV3-1 (or the pseudogene TRBV3-2) and TRBJ2-2; D may correspond to TRBD1 or TRBD2 (5 bases each). Germline CDR1 is LGHDT and CDR2 is YNNKEL (reference sequence). Between the trimmed V and J ends, which lost 4 bases and 2 bases, there was a span of 17 bases. This CDR3 region has 17 residues. CDR3 in amino acids: CASSLEPGRLNTGELFF. DNA for the CDR3: TGTGCCAGCAGCCTCGAGCCGGGACGTCTTAACACCGGGGAGCTGTTTTTT.

This chain joins TRBV10-3 and TRBJ1-2, with 7 bases that match TRBD1. The CDR3 consists of 14 residues. The germline V gene has CDR1 ENHRY and CDR2 SYGVKD. V lost 6 bases to trimming and J lost 6 bases; unmatched junction nucleotides: 10. The CDR3 loop reads CAIRAGGGEDGYTF. In DNA, the CDR3 is TGTGCCATCAGGGCAGGGGGAGGAGAAGATGGCTACACCTTC.

The V gene is TRBV2, the J gene TRBJ1-2; D call uncertain. The V gene's germline CDR1 is SNHLY and CDR2 FYNNEI. The CDR3 runs 13 residues. Trimming shortened V by 6 bases and J by 8 bases, and 16 bases separated the two germline ends. The CDR3 region has the DNA TGTGCCAGCAGACCCTCAAAGTTGGTGGGCTACACCTTC. This translates into CASRPSKLVGYTF. The full variable domain, its missing parts supplied by reference TRBV2 and TRBJ1-2, is EPEVTQTPSHQVTQMGQEVILRCVPISNHLYFYWYRQILGQKVEFLVSFYNNEISEKSEIFDDQFSVERPDGSNFTLKIRSTKLEDSAMYFCASRPSKLVGYTFGSGTRLTVV.

This sequence joins TRBV5-8 and TRBJ2-2; D could derive from TRBD1 or TRBD2 (5 bases each). Trimming removed 1 base at V and 5 bases at J, with 15 bases between. Germline CDR1 is SGHTS and CDR2 is YDEGEE. This CDR3 region has 16 residues. This CDR3 reads CASSLRQGRRTGELFF. CDR3 DNA sequence: TGTGCCAGCAGCTTGAGGCAGGGTAGGAGGACCGGGGAGCTGTTTTTT. Based on the CDR3 plus reference TRBV5-8 and TRBJ2-2, the full variable domain is EAGVTQSPTHLIKTRGQQATLRCSPISGHTSVYWYQQALGLGLQFLLWYDEGEERNRGNFPPRFSGRQFPNYSSELNVNALELEDSALYLCASSLRQGRRTGELFFGEGSRLTVL.

The chain is built from TRBV10-3 and TRBJ2-7; D is uncertain. V dropped 0 bases and J dropped 2 bases, with 8 bases sitting between them. The CDR3 totals 14 residues. Germline loops: CDR1 ENHRY, CDR2 SYGVKD. CDR3 residues: CAISESGTPYEQYF. CDR3 nucleotide sequence: TGTGCCATCAGTGAGTCTGGCACACCCTACGAGCAGTACTTC.

The CDR3: CSAPKGDEQFF. In DNA form, the CDR3 reads TGCAGTGCACCGAAGGGAGATGAGCAGTTCTTC. The chain joins TRBV20-1 to TRBJ2-1, with TRBD2 as a possible D gene (5 bases). Germline V gives CDR1 DFQATT, CDR2 SNEGSKA (reference sequence). The CDR3 is made up of 11 amino acids. The V and J ends lost 6 bases and 8 bases respectively, with 11 bases between them.

The chain combines TRBV5-1 with TRBJ2-2; 12 bases line up with TRBD1. Germline V lookup: CDR1 SGHRS, CDR2 YFSETQ. V gave up 0 bases and J gave up 4 bases; unmatched junction bases: 4. CDR3 length equals 17 residues. The DNA of the CDR3 is TGCGCCAGCAGCTTGGAGGGACAGGGGGCTGGCACCGGGGAGCTGTTTTTT. Amino acids: CASSLEGQGAGTGELFF.